This TCR beta chain comes out of a study of T cells in localized non-small cell lung cancer. There are 16 residues in the CDR3. Trimming left V 1 base short and J 3 bases short, with 13 bases between. Germline V CDR1 and CDR2: SEHNR, FQNEAQ (reference sequence). Study-wide results and limits: The appearance of a median roughly 53 of the top 100 tumor clones was seen in adjacent lung. Uninvolved adjacent lung showed the highest T cell clonality, exceeding tumor. Longer overall survival was seen with higher T cell density measured in blood.

To note about this clone: Its antigen is undetermined.

Using immunoSEQ multiplex PCR, the repertoire was profiled, and TCRdb retains in-frame clones only, with some absent. Of some 29,000 clones detected, about 87% appear once; the ten largest clones hold 6.5% to 8%. The V gene is TRBV7-9, the J gene TRBJ2-1; D unclear. Sequenced here: peripheral blood, sampled before any cancer treatment. This receptor was obtained from a male donor at least 60 years old with stage I lung adenocarcinoma. CDR3 nucleotide sequence: TGTGCCAGCAGCTTAGATCCTGACGTTGGCTACAATGAGCAGTTCTTC. Its translation: CASSLDPDVGYNEQFF.